These T cell receptor beta chains were read from a single sample in a study of shared clonotypes between healthy human individuals. The repertoire was sequenced with immunoSEQ multiplex PCR; TCRdb's copy has only in-frame clones and lacks some. The sample lists more than 2 million clones; 80% to 95% were seen once. The sample taken for sequencing was naive CD8+ T cells from PBMCs. The receptors come from a man younger than 30 in good health. Some clones in this sample may be carry-over from other donors' samples. CDR3s include the opening cysteine and the closing phenylalanine or tryptophan. D genes are given only for firm matches. Only part of the rows carry a size: once, few, many, or a class if the clone is expanded.

cdr3_nt: TGTGCCAGCAGCTTAGATTATGGCGGGATGCGCGACACTGAAGCTTTCTTT; cdr3_aa: CASSLDYGGMRDTEAFF; d_call: -; j_call: TRBJ1-1; v_call: TRBV7-9; clone_size: -
cdr3_nt: TGTGCCAGCAGCTCGACTTCTAACTATGGCTACACCTTC; cdr3_aa: CASSSTSNYGYTF; d_call: -; j_call: TRBJ1-2; v_call: TRBV14; clone_size: -
cdr3_nt: TGTGCCAGCAGAGACAGGCTTATCTACGAGCAGTACTTC; cdr3_aa: CASRDRLIYEQYF; d_call: -; j_call: TRBJ2-7; v_call: TRBV6-1; clone_size: -
cdr3_nt: TGTGCCAGCAGCCTCTTGGGGGAGGGGCTTGACAATGAGCAGTTCTTC; cdr3_aa: CASSLLGEGLDNEQFF; d_call: TRBD2; j_call: TRBJ2-1; v_call: TRBV4-2; clone_size: -
cdr3_nt: TGTGCCAGCAGAGACAGCACCGGGGAGCTGTTTTTT; cdr3_aa: CASRDSTGELFF; d_call: -; j_call: TRBJ2-2; v_call: TRBV6-6; clone_size: -
cdr3_nt: TGTGCCAGCAGCCAAATATTCGGGGGCACAGATACGCAGTATTTT; cdr3_aa: CASSQIFGGTDTQYF; d_call: -; j_call: TRBJ2-3; v_call: TRBV7-9; clone_size: -
cdr3_nt: TGCGCCAGCAGCCGAACCGGGCAGAACACCGGGGAGCTGTTTTTT; cdr3_aa: CASSRTGQNTGELFF; d_call: -; j_call: TRBJ2-2; v_call: TRBV4-1; clone_size: -
cdr3_nt: TGTGCCAGCAGCCAAGATTGGGGCTGGGAGACCCAGTACTTC; cdr3_aa: CASSQDWGWETQYF; d_call: -; j_call: TRBJ2-5; v_call: TRBV4-2; clone_size: -
cdr3_nt: TGTGCCAGCAGGAATCCCGTACGGAGCTCTGGGGCCAACGTCCTGACTTTC; cdr3_aa: CASRNPVRSSGANVLTF; d_call: -; j_call: TRBJ2-6; v_call: TRBV2; clone_size: -
cdr3_nt: TGTGCCAGCAGTGGGACTAGCCCCCCCTACGAGCAGTACTTC; cdr3_aa: CASSGTSPPYEQYF; d_call: TRBD2; j_call: TRBJ2-7; v_call: TRBV25-1; clone_size: -
cdr3_nt: TGTGCCAGCAGCCAAGATCGGTCAGGAGCCTATGGCTACACCTTC; cdr3_aa: CASSQDRSGAYGYTF; d_call: -; j_call: TRBJ1-2; v_call: TRBV4-2; clone_size: -
cdr3_nt: TGTGCCAGCAGCTTGCGGCTTCTGACAATTTACGAGCAGTACTTC; cdr3_aa: CASSLRLLTIYEQYF; d_call: -; j_call: TRBJ2-7; v_call: TRBV11-2; clone_size: -
cdr3_nt: TGTGCCAGTAGTGACAGGGGGCGTTCTAGGGTGAGGTCTGGGGCCAACGTCCTGACTTTC; cdr3_aa: CASSDRGRSRVRSGANVLTF; d_call: TRBD1; j_call: TRBJ2-6; v_call: TRBV19; clone_size: -
cdr3_nt: TGCAGCGCCCGGGGGGACACAACTAACTATGGCTACACCTTC; cdr3_aa: CSARGDTTNYGYTF; d_call: -; j_call: TRBJ1-2; v_call: TRBV29-1; clone_size: once
cdr3_nt: TGTGCCAGCAGCCAACCAACAGGGAACACTGAAGCTTTCTTT; cdr3_aa: CASSQPTGNTEAFF; d_call: -; j_call: TRBJ1-1; v_call: TRBV7-9; clone_size: few
cdr3_nt: TGCGCCAGCAGCCAATCTGTCGCGACCGATCAGCCCCAGCATTTT; cdr3_aa: CASSQSVATDQPQHF; d_call: -; j_call: TRBJ1-5; v_call: TRBV4-1; clone_size: -
cdr3_nt: TGTGCCAGCAGCACTATTCCCGGGGGGAACACTGAAGCTTTCTTT; cdr3_aa: CASSTIPGGNTEAFF; d_call: -; j_call: TRBJ1-1; v_call: TRBV27; clone_size: -
cdr3_nt: TGTGCCAGTAGCTGGACAGGAGACTACGAGCAGTACTTC; cdr3_aa: CASSWTGDYEQYF; d_call: TRBD1; j_call: TRBJ2-7; v_call: TRBV19; clone_size: once
cdr3_nt: TGTGCCAGCAGCGCGATGGGGACTAGCGGGAGTGACGAGCAGTACTTC; cdr3_aa: CASSAMGTSGSDEQYF; d_call: TRBD2; j_call: TRBJ2-7; v_call: TRBV9; clone_size: -
cdr3_nt: TGTGCCAGCAGCGTAGCTTCGGGTAGCTATGGCTACACCTTC; cdr3_aa: CASSVASGSYGYTF; d_call: -; j_call: TRBJ1-2; v_call: TRBV9; clone_size: -
cdr3_nt: TGCGCCAGCAGCCAAATTAGACAAGAAAATGAAAAACTGTTTTTT; cdr3_aa: CASSQIRQENEKLFF; d_call: -; j_call: TRBJ1-4; v_call: TRBV4-1; clone_size: -
cdr3_nt: TGTGCCAGCAGCCCCGGACTAGCGGGATACACCGGGGAGCTGTTTTTT; cdr3_aa: CASSPGLAGYTGELFF; d_call: TRBD2; j_call: TRBJ2-2; v_call: TRBV28; clone_size: -
cdr3_nt: TGTGCCAGCAGCGGGGAGGGAGCGGGAGAAGAGACCCAGTACTTC; cdr3_aa: CASSGEGAGEETQYF; d_call: TRBD2; j_call: TRBJ2-5; v_call: TRBV5-6; clone_size: -
cdr3_nt: TGTGCCAGCAGTCCGGGACAGGGGGAGTTTGAAGCTTTCTTT; cdr3_aa: CASSPGQGEFEAFF; d_call: TRBD1; j_call: TRBJ1-1; v_call: TRBV28; clone_size: -
cdr3_nt: TGTGCCAGCAGTCCCTCTTCCACAGATACGCAGTATTTT; cdr3_aa: CASSPSSTDTQYF; d_call: -; j_call: TRBJ2-3; v_call: TRBV28; clone_size: -
cdr3_nt: TGTGCCAGCAGCGTAGAGGACAGGGGGTTTTACGAGCAGTACTTC; cdr3_aa: CASSVEDRGFYEQYF; d_call: TRBD1; j_call: TRBJ2-7; v_call: TRBV9; clone_size: once
cdr3_nt: TGCGCCAGCAGTCGGACAGGGGGGGGTGGCTACACCTTC; cdr3_aa: CASSRTGGGGYTF; d_call: TRBD1; j_call: TRBJ1-2; v_call: TRBV10-2; clone_size: once
cdr3_nt: TGTGCCAGTACCACTAGCGGGAGTTACGCAGATACGCAGTATTTT; cdr3_aa: CASTTSGSYADTQYF; d_call: TRBD2; j_call: TRBJ2-3; v_call: TRBV19; clone_size: -
cdr3_nt: TGCGCCAGCAGCTTGAGTCCAGGGGACCGCTATGGCTACACCTTC; cdr3_aa: CASSLSPGDRYGYTF; d_call: -; j_call: TRBJ1-2; v_call: TRBV5-1; clone_size: -
cdr3_nt: TGTGCCAGCAGCCTCCGGGGGAACGAGCAGTACTTC; cdr3_aa: CASSLRGNEQYF; d_call: -; j_call: TRBJ2-7; v_call: TRBV27; clone_size: -
cdr3_nt: TGTGCCAGCAGCCCTGTCCCCGATGGGGAGCAGTACTTC; cdr3_aa: CASSPVPDGEQYF; d_call: -; j_call: TRBJ2-7; v_call: TRBV28; clone_size: -
cdr3_nt: TGTGCCAGCAGCAAAGGGACAGTAGGGAGGATTGGTGAAAAACTGTTTTTT; cdr3_aa: CASSKGTVGRIGEKLFF; d_call: -; j_call: TRBJ1-4; v_call: TRBV21-1; clone_size: -
cdr3_nt: TGTGCCAGCAGTAAGTCTTTAGGCGGGCAAGATACGCAGTATTTT; cdr3_aa: CASSKSLGGQDTQYF; d_call: -; j_call: TRBJ2-3; v_call: TRBV11-2; clone_size: once
cdr3_nt: TGTGCCAGCAGCTCTTCGGGCCAAGAAGCTTTCTTT; cdr3_aa: CASSSSGQEAFF; d_call: -; j_call: TRBJ1-1; v_call: TRBV11-3; clone_size: once
cdr3_nt: TGTGCCAGCAGTTTTATGGGGGGCGCTCGGACCGGGGAGCTGTTTTTT; cdr3_aa: CASSFMGGARTGELFF; d_call: -; j_call: TRBJ2-2; v_call: TRBV27; clone_size: -
cdr3_nt: TGTGCCTGGAGTCCCACAGGGAACACAGATACGCAGTATTTT; cdr3_aa: CAWSPTGNTDTQYF; d_call: -; j_call: TRBJ2-3; v_call: TRBV30; clone_size: -
cdr3_nt: TGCAGCGCACCAGCGGGAGGGGTCTACAATGAGCAGTTCTTC; cdr3_aa: CSAPAGGVYNEQFF; d_call: TRBD2; j_call: TRBJ2-1; v_call: TRBV29-1; clone_size: -
cdr3_nt: TGTGCCAGCAGCTTCTATGTCGGTCCGAATGAGCAGTTCTTC; cdr3_aa: CASSFYVGPNEQFF; d_call: -; j_call: TRBJ2-1; v_call: TRBV5-8; clone_size: many